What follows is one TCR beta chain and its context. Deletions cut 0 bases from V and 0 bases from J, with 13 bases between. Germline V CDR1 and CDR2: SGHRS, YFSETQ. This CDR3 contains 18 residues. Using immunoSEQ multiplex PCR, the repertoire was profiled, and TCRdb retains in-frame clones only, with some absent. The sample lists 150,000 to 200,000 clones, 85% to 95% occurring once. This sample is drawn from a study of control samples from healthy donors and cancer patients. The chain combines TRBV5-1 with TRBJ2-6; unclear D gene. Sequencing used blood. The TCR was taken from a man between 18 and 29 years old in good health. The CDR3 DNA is TGCGCCAGCAGCTTGGTGGGTTACAGCCTCTCTGGGGCCAACGTCCTGACTTTC. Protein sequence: CASSLVGYSLSGANVLTF.